This T cell receptor (beta chain) was found in a study of beta chain features in type 1 diabetes. Findings of the study overall: PCR might show a preference for shorter templates, equally across patients and controls. Patients with type 1 diabetes showed fewer VDJ junction insertions and more deletions.

V lost 6 bases to trimming and J lost 5 bases, with 16 bases between them. Germline assignment: CDR1 SGHDN and CDR2 FVKESK. The CDR3 loop spans 14 amino acids. All of the isolated RNA was reverse transcribed, so expressed TCRB transcripts were sequenced. Profiled with immunoSEQ multiplex PCR; TCRdb holds only in-frame clones, not every one. The sample comprises about 930,000 clones, about 17% of which are singletons, and about 0.02% rests with the top ten. Of note for this clone: Its antigen is currently unknown.

The sequence derives from a woman aged 18-35 years in good health. The sequencing sample was made of naive CD4+ T cells from blood. The rearrangement links TRBV14 to TRBJ1-1, with TRBD1 as a possible D gene (5 bases). This CDR3 reads CASRARQGGTEAFF. In DNA, the CDR3 is TGTGCCAGCAGGGCGCGGCAGGGAGGTACTGAAGCTTTCTTT.